The 5 T cell receptor beta chains given below trace back to one sample, sequenced in a study of T cells in tuberculosis. Libraries were prepared by immunoSEQ multiplex PCR; TCRdb keeps only in-frame clonotypes and omits some of them. The top ten hold around 7% of the sample, which has 40,000 to 45,000 clones, 90% to 95% seen once. The sequenced sample consisted of PBMCs. These receptors came from a donor aged 10 to 29 with latent tuberculosis or without tuberculosis infection.

The V gene is TRBV30, the J gene TRBJ1-1, with D possibly TRBD1 on 6 matching bases. The CDR3 loop spans 14 amino acids. CDR1 GTSNPN and CDR2 SVGIG come from the germline V gene (reference sequence). With 4 bases removed from V and 5 bases from J, the gap between germline ends came to 17 bases. Here the CDR3 reads CAWNGVRGITEAFF. In nucleotides, the CDR3 is TGTGCCTGGAACGGGGTTAGGGGGATTACTGAAGCTTTCTTT.

The rearrangement joins TRBV18 to TRBJ1-2; 7 bases align to TRBD1. The CDR3 is 17 amino acids. Per germline, CDR1 KGHSH and CDR2 LQKENI. Unmatched junction bases numbered 8, after V lost 0 bases and J lost 1 base. CDR3 DNA: TGTGCCAGCTCACCACCTGAGGGACAGCCATTTAACTATGGCTACACCTTC. Encoded protein: CASSPPEGQPFNYGYTF.

The genes are TRBV6-6 and TRBJ1-5, with a tentative D call TRBD1 (5 bases). The CDR3 is made up of 13 amino acids. The germline gives CDR1 MNHNY, CDR2 SVGAGI (reference sequence). V gave up 2 bases and J gave up 7 bases, with 9 bases separating them. CDR3 sequence (DNA): TGTGCCAGCAGTTACGCGGGGGACCAGCCCCAGCATTTT. Protein product: CASSYAGDQPQHF.

The V gene is TRBV19, the J gene TRBJ1-5, with D unresolved. CDR1 LNHDA and CDR2 SQIVND come from the germline V gene (reference sequence). The CDR3 runs to 16 residues. With 4 bases removed from V and 4 bases from J, the gap between germline ends came to 17 bases. As DNA, the CDR3 is TGTGCCAGTAGTAAATTGGCCGGGATGAGGAATCAGCCCCAGCATTTT. It is translated as CASSKLAGMRNQPQHF.

The chain uses TRBV4-1 and TRBJ1-1; TRBD1 might be the D (6 bases). Germline V gene sequence: CDR1 MGHRA, CDR2 YSYEKL. Deletions cut 0 bases from V and 3 bases from J, with 11 bases between. The CDR3 sequence is 15 residues long. The CDR3 nucleotides read TGCGCCAGCAGCCAAGATCACAGGGAGTACACTGAAGCTTTCTTT. This translates into CASSQDHREYTEAFF.